These 14 T cell receptor beta chains were sequenced from one sample in a study of T cell repertoires in cytomegalovirus infection. TCRdb recomputed calls from the reads with MiXCR, one row per CDR3 protein. The table has approximately 290,000 distinct CDR3 sequences, roughly 23% seen once. The sample was PBMCs. These receptors came from a human donor in good health (CMV status not recorded). Some clones in this sample may be carry-over from other donors' samples.

This chain's CDR3 is CASTLAGVIAGELFF. The CDR3 nucleotides read TGTGCCAGCACTTTAGCGGGAGTCATCGCCGGGGAGCTGTTTTTT. The V call is TRBV6-2 or TRBV6-3, the J call TRBJ2-2, with 9 nucleotides matching TRBD2. CDR3 length equals 15 residues. Germline CDR1 reads MNHEY; CDR2 reads SVGEGT. Trimming at V came to 7 bases and at J to 6 bases, leaving 9 bases not matched to a gene.

In regard to this clonotype: A read error may be the cause here, since a much bigger clone is one base away. The chain has TRBV7-9 and TRBJ1-2; TRBD1 agrees at 9 bases. Per germline, CDR1 SEHNR and CDR2 FQNEAQ (reference sequence). V was clipped by 5 bases and J by 10 bases; unmatched bases: 11. This CDR3 has 14 amino acids. Here the CDR3 DNA reads TGTGCCAGCAGCCGGGGACAGGGAGGGAATGACTACACCTTC. Protein: CASSRGQGGNDYTF.

This clonotype was found many times. The V gene is TRBV7-2, the J gene TRBJ1-6; the D gene is possibly TRBD1 (5 bases). Germline loops: CDR1 SGHTA, CDR2 FQGNSA. The CDR3 contains 13 residues. V was trimmed by 2 bases and J by 8 bases, leaving 7 bases between them. The CDR3 spells CASSLQGHSPLHF. CDR3 in DNA: TGTGCCAGCAGCTTACAGGGTCATTCACCCCTCCACTTT.

The chain links TRBV7-6 to TRBJ2-5; D is ambiguous. The CDR3 runs 13 residues. Germline assignment: CDR1 SGHVS and CDR2 FNYEAQ. V lost 8 bases to trimming and J lost 5 bases, with 15 bases between them. CDR3 DNA: TGTGCCAGCGGGGAAATGCCGTTGGAGACCCAGTACTTC. Amino acid sequence: CASGEMPLETQYF.

This clonotype was picked up one time. This may come from a read error, since a much larger clone is one base off. The chain recombines TRBV7-8 with TRBJ2-7; D ambiguous. The CDR3 contains 16 residues. Looked up from germline, CDR1 is SGHVS and CDR2 is FQNEAQ. The CDR3 here is CDSSLLLYPNNYEQYF. The CDR3 bases are TGTGACAGCAGCCTACTCCTATACCCTAACAACTACGAGCAGTACTTC.

This clonotype turned up a few times. This chain links TRBV5-1 with TRBJ2-5, with TRBD1 as a possible D gene (6 bases). Germline CDR1 and CDR2: SGHRS and YFSETQ. The CDR3 sequence is 16 residues long. Trimming removed 0 bases at V and 4 bases at J, with 16 bases between. This CDR3 reads CASSLVPTGLGETQYF. The DNA of the CDR3 is TGCGCCAGCAGCTTGGTTCCGACAGGATTAGGAGAGACCCAGTACTTC.

This clonotype was counted a few times. V usage is TRBV11-2 and J usage is TRBJ2-7; 7 bases are a match to TRBD2. Germline CDR1 reads SGHAT; CDR2 reads FQNNGV. The trim removed 5 bases at V and 0 bases at J, leaving 10 bases unmatched. The CDR3 sequence is 16 residues long. The CDR3 DNA reads TGTGCCAGCAGCCCCTTAAGAAGCGGGGTCTCCTACGAGCAGTACTTC. It codes for CASSPLRSGVSYEQYF. The variable domain in full, completed from reference TRBV11-2 and TRBJ2-7, reads EAGVAQSPRYKIIEKRQSVAFWCNPISGHATLYWYQQILGQGPKLLIQFQNNGVVDDSQLPKDRFSAERLKGVDSTLKIQPAKLEDSAVYLCASSPLRSGVSYEQYFGPGTRLTVT.

Ten or more counts support this clonotype. This chain links TRBV7-2 with TRBJ2-1; D tentatively fits TRBD1 or TRBD2 (5 bases each). This CDR3 is built from 16 residues. V was pared by 1 base and J by 1 base, with 11 bases between. Germline V CDR1 and CDR2: SGHTA, FQGNSA. The CDR3 sequence: CASSLGGTGSYNEQFF. CDR3 bases: TGTGCCAGCAGCTTAGGTGGGACCGGTTCCTACAATGAGCAGTTCTTC.

The V and J genes are TRBV20-1 and TRBJ2-1, with unresolved D. CDR1 and CDR2 (germline): DFQATT, SNEGSKA (reference sequence). There are 12 residues in the CDR3. Trimming took off 2 bases at V and 8 bases at J, with 10 bases between the two ends. The CDR3 DNA follows: TGCAGTGCTAGAAGATCCGGCGATGAGCAGTTCTTC. Amino acid sequence: CSARRSGDEQFF.

This clonotype showed up just a few times. V is TRBV14 and J is TRBJ2-2, with 13 bases that match TRBD2. V lost 4 bases to trimming and J lost 3 bases; unmatched junction nucleotides: 11. Germline-derived CDR1 and CDR2 are SGHDN and FVKESK. This CDR3 is 19 amino acids long. The CDR3 reads CASSRDLGLAGRYTGELFF. DNA for the CDR3: TGTGCCAGCAGCCGCGACCTGGGACTAGCGGGACGTTACACCGGGGAGCTGTTTTTT. The full variable domain, with the rest looked up from reference TRBV14 and TRBJ2-2, is EAGVTQFPSHSVIEKGQTVTLRCDPISGHDNLYWYRRVMGKEIKFLLHFVKESKQDESGMPNNRFLAERTGGTYSTLKVQPAELEDSGVYFCASSRDLGLAGRYTGELFFGEGSRLTVL.

The chain employs TRBV5-1 and TRBJ2-7, with 10 bases matching TRBD1. Germline CDR1 is SGHRS and CDR2 is YFSETQ. The CDR3 sequence is 15 residues long. Trimming took 1 base from V and 5 from J; bases not matched to a gene: 6. The CDR3 loop is CASSLFGTGVNEQYF. CDR3 DNA: TGCGCCAGCAGCTTGTTCGGGACAGGGGTGAACGAGCAGTACTTC.

The rearrangement joins TRBV19 to TRBJ1-5; D unclear. This CDR3 region has 14 residues. V lost 10 bases to trimming and J lost 4 bases, with 17 bases between them. Germline assignment: CDR1 LNHDA and CDR2 SQIVND (reference sequence). The CDR3 DNA sequence: TGTGCCACTGACCTCGGACTGATGAATCAGCCCCAGCATTTT. This gives the protein CATDLGLMNQPQHF. Looking up the rest from reference TRBV19 and TRBJ1-5 gives the full variable domain: DGGITQSPKYLFRKEGQNVTLSCEQNLNHDAMYWYRQDPGQGLRLIYYSQIVNDFQKGDIAEGYSVSREKKESFPLTVTSAQKNPTAFYLCATDLGLMNQPQHFGDGTRLSIL.

The CDR3 bases are TGTGCCACCAGCAGATCAACCGGACTAGCGGCCCGTTACGAGCAGTACGTC. Protein: CATSRSTGLAARYEQYV. The chain combines TRBV15 with TRBJ2-7; 10 bases line up with TRBD2. The CDR3 is 17 amino acids. Per germline, CDR1 LNHNV and CDR2 YYDKDF (reference sequence). V was clipped by 2 bases and J by 4 bases; unmatched bases: 11.

Ten or more counts support this clonotype. This chain uses TRBV7-3 with TRBJ1-4; D is undetermined. Between the trimmed V and J ends, which lost 0 bases and 8 bases, there was a span of 10 bases. Germline lookup yields CDR1 SGHTA and CDR2 FQGTGA. The CDR3 runs to 14 residues. The CDR3 DNA sequence: TGTGCCAGCAGCTTAACGGCGGGAGCCGAAAAACTGTTTTTT. This translates into CASSLTAGAEKLFF. The complete variable domain, with remaining parts taken from reference TRBV7-3 and TRBJ1-4, reads GAGVSQTPSNKVTEKGKYVELRCDPISGHTALYWYRQSLGQGPEFLIYFQGTGAADDSGLPNDRFFAVRPEGSVSTLKIQRTERGDSAVYLCASSLTAGAEKLFFGSGTQLSVL.